This T cell receptor (beta chain) is drawn from a study of OX40 agonist ivuxolimab in advanced cancers. TCRdb keeps only in-frame clones here, not all; method: immunoSEQ multiplex PCR. The sample has about 36,000 clones, 78% seen once. The sequenced sample was CD4+ or CD8+ T cells sorted from blood, obtained in a trial of the OX40 agonist ivuxolimab. This clonotype was obtained from an adult with an advanced solid tumor such as melanoma, head and neck, liver or kidney cancer.

CDR3 residues: CASSVGTNSYNSPLHF. The CDR3, as DNA: TGTGCCAGCAGCGTAGGGACAAACTCCTATAATTCACCCCTCCACTTT. This chain connects TRBV9 to TRBJ1-6; perhaps TRBD1 as D (5 bases). The V and J ends lost 0 bases and 0 bases respectively, with 7 bases between them. The CDR3 extends over 16 amino acids. Germline V gene lookup returns CDR1 SGDLS and CDR2 YYNGEE.